This T cell receptor beta chain was identified during a study of breast tumors, draining lymph nodes, adjacent tissues. The study, taken as a whole, reports: That most tumor T cells come from lymph nodes remained unproven. Data fit most tumor T cells coming from lymph node, expanding in tumor. Tumor repertoires ranked between lymph nodes and nontumor tissue in diversity, with V and J gene preferences.

Many counts were recorded for this clonotype. The antigen remains unidentified. The ends lost 5 bases at V and 5 bases at J; junction bases unmatched: 9. In germline, CDR1 is SNHLY, CDR2 FYNNEI. CDR3 size: 15 residues. The lymph nodes were axillary draining lymph nodes from breast cancer patients. TCRdb re-derived calls from the multiplex PCR reads in MiXCR, one entry per CDR3 protein. The data show some 100,000 distinct CDR3 sequences, 21% seen once. This sequence joins TRBV2 and TRBJ2-5, with 9 nucleotides matching TRBD1. Specimen: axillary lymph node tissue. This sequence originates from a female donor with breast cancer. Some clones in this sample may be carry-over from other donors' samples. As DNA, the CDR3 is TGTGCCAGCAGTAGGGGACAGGGTCCCGCTGAGACCCAGTACTTC. It translates to CASSRGQGPAETQYF.